This T cell receptor (beta chain) was retrieved from a study of CD8 T cells in ankylosing spondylitis. Study results and caveats: It was reported that disease-linked clones were significantly enriched in matched ankylosing spondylitis synovial fluid.

The germline gives CDR1 DFQATT, CDR2 SNEGSKA (reference sequence). There are 13 residues in the CDR3. V was cut by 1 base and J by 4 bases, with 10 bases left in between. TCRdb itself ran the 5' RACE reads through MiXCR, one entry per CDR3 protein. The sample holds 200,000 to 300,000 distinct CDR3 sequences, 8% to 9.5% seen once. This clonotype was detected ten times or more. Its antigen is unidentified. What was sequenced was blood, either unsorted or a sorted T cell fraction (not recorded which). This chain links TRBV20-1 with TRBJ1-1; TRBD1 might be the D (5 bases). The sequence came from a male donor with ankylosing spondylitis or in good health (not recorded which). The chain's CDR3 is CSARVPGSTEAFF. CDR3 in DNA: TGCAGTGCTAGAGTGCCAGGGAGCACTGAAGCTTTCTTT.